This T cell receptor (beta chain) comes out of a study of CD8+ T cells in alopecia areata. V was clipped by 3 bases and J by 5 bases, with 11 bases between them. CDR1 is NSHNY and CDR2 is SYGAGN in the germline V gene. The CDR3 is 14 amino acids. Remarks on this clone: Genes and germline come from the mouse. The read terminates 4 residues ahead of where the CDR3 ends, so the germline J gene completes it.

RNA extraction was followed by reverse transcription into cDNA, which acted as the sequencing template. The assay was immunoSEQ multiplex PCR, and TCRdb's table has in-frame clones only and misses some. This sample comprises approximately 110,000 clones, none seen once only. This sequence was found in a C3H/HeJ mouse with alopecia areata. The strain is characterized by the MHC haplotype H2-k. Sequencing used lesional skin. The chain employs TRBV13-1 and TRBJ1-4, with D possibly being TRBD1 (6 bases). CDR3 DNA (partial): TGTGCCAGCAGTGGAAACAGGGAGAACGAA. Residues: CASSGNRENE. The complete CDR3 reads CASSGNRENERLFF.